Listed below are T cell receptor beta chains from one sample, sequenced in a study of T cells in Graves' hyperthyroidism and ophthalmopathy. MiXCR was run by TCRdb on the multiplex PCR reads, yielding one entry per CDR3 protein. The sample has about 590,000 distinct CDR3 sequences, 13% to 15% seen once. Material: blood. The receptor set was obtained from a woman between 18 and 29 years old with Graves' ophthalmopathy. Both conserved end residues are part of each CDR3. D genes are given only for firm matches. Part of the rows lack a size; the others show once, few, many or a class for expanded clones.

clone size	V gene	D gene	J gene	CDR3 DNA	CDR3 protein
many	TRBV20-1	TRBD2	TRBJ2-1	TGCAGTGCTAGAGACCCAAGCGGGAAATCCTACAATGAGCAGTTCTTC	CSARDPSGKSYNEQFF
-	TRBV12-3/TRBV12-4	TRBD1	TRBJ2-2	TGTGCCAGCAGATCCAACCAGGGGGCGTTGGAGCTGTTTTTT	CASRSNQGALELFF
many	TRBV28	-	TRBJ2-7	TGTGCCAGCAGCCCAGCCGGTTATGGGGGCGGATCCTACGAGCAGTACTTC	CASSPAGYGGGSYEQYF
many	TRBV7-9	TRBD2	TRBJ2-3	TGTGCCAGCAGCTACACACAGGGACTAGCGGGAGTTCCGGGGAGCACAGATACGCAGTATTTT	CASSYTQGLAGVPGSTDTQYF
many	TRBV5-1	TRBD1	TRBJ2-2	TGCGCCAGCAGCACAAGACAGGGGTCGAGTACCGGGGAGCTGTTTTTT	CASSTRQGSSTGELFF
many	TRBV7-6	TRBD1	TRBJ1-2	TGTGCCAGCAGCTCTATGCCGGGACAGCGTAACTATGGCTACACCTTC	CASSSMPGQRNYGYTF
few	TRBV9	-	TRBJ2-1	TGTGCCAGCAGCCCCCGTCCACAGGGTTCCTACAATGAGCAGTTCTTC	CASSPRPQGSYNEQFF
few	TRBV10-3	-	TRBJ1-5	TGTGCCATCAGTGATGCCAGGGTGGAGCCCCAGCATTTT	CAISDARVEPQHF
-	TRBV10-1	TRBD2	TRBJ2-1	TGCGCCAGCAGTGATCCCCGGACTAGCCCGTTCTTC	CASSDPRTSPFF
few	TRBV5-4	-	TRBJ1-2	TGTGCCAGCAGCTTGGGACTGACGGATGGCTACACCTTC	CASSLGLTDGYTF
many	TRBV7-3	TRBD1	TRBJ1-6	TGTGCCAGCAGCACCGGACAGGGGAATTCACCCCTCCACTTT	CASSTGQGNSPLHF
many	TRBV29-1	TRBD1	TRBJ2-1	TGCAGCGTTGTACAGGGGGCGGCCTCCTACAATGAGCAGTTCTTC	CSVVQGAASYNEQFF